Described below is a single T cell receptor (beta chain) sequence and its context. The sample is drawn from a study of T cell changes during pregnancy in multiple sclerosis. The repertoire was sequenced with immunoSEQ multiplex PCR; TCRdb's copy has only in-frame clones and lacks some. The sample lists about 40,000 clones; around 93% were seen once. This TCR came from a female donor with multiple sclerosis, enrolled in a pregnancy study. Sequencing was performed on CD4+ T cells from peripheral blood mononuclear cells, taken before pregnancy.

For the CDR3, the DNA is TGTGCCAGCAGTTACTCGAGGGGGAAGCGGTTGAACGAGCAGTACTTC. Translation: CASSYSRGKRLNEQYF. The chain is built from TRBV6-5 and TRBJ2-5, with a tentative D call TRBD1 (6 bases). The J call may be mistaken, given a closer DNA end match to TRBJ2-7. The CDR3 contains 16 residues. The V gene's germline CDR1 is MNHEY and CDR2 SVGAGI.